The next 8 T cell receptor beta chains were all read from a single sample in a study of blood T cell repertoires in COVID-19. Assay used: immunoSEQ multiplex PCR; TCRdb lists only in-frame clones, some missing. The data show under 150,000 clones, 75% to 90% seen once. Sequences were obtained from peripheral blood. The receptors derive from a woman in her forties or fifties who had recovered from COVID-19.

This clone was recorded once. The rearrangement links TRBV11-3 to TRBJ2-1; 9 bases are a match to TRBD2. Germline V lookup: CDR1 SGHNT, CDR2 YENEEA. Trimming took 2 bases from V and 7 from J; bases not matched to a gene: 9. The CDR3 contains 16 residues. The CDR3 DNA follows: TGTGCCAGCAGCTTACGTGGTAGCGGGAGCCCTAATGAGCAGTTCTTC. Protein sequence: CASSLRGSGSPNEQFF.

The rearrangement joins TRBV7-9 to TRBJ1-2, with D hard to call. Trimming shortened V by 1 base and J by 2 bases, and 11 bases separated the two germline ends. The CDR3 contains 15 residues. The germline V gene encodes CDR1 SEHNR and CDR2 FQNEAQ (reference sequence). For the CDR3, the DNA is TGTGCCAGCAGCTTAGGTCGGGGATCGAACTATGGCTACACCTTC. The encoded protein is CASSLGRGSNYGYTF.

The chain carries TRBV2 and TRBJ1-1, with 7 bases aligning to TRBD1. The CDR3 runs to 17 residues. Germline V lookup: CDR1 SNHLY, CDR2 FYNNEI. The V segment lost 7 bases and the J segment 0 bases; nucleotides outside the gene matches: 14. The CDR3 sequence: CASKGLGGQTMNTEAFF. Here the CDR3 DNA reads TGTGCCAGCAAAGGTCTTGGGGGACAGACAATGAACACTGAAGCTTTCTTT. Complete variable domain (other parts from reference TRBV2 and TRBJ1-1): EPEVTQTPSHQVTQMGQEVILRCVPISNHLYFYWYRQILGQKVEFLVSFYNNEISEKSEIFDDQFSVERPDGSNFTLKIRSTKLEDSAMYFCASKGLGGQTMNTEAFFGQGTRLTVV.

The chain links TRBV6-5 to TRBJ2-1; 9 bases map to TRBD2. The CDR3 sequence is 15 residues long. CDR1 and CDR2 (germline): MNHEY, SVGAGI. The V gene end was trimmed by 5 bases and the J gene end by 5 bases; junction bases not matched to a gene: 7. The CDR3 loop reads CASSPIAGEDNEQFF. For the CDR3, the DNA is TGTGCCAGCAGTCCAATAGCGGGGGAGGACAATGAGCAGTTCTTC.

This sequence joins TRBV19 and TRBJ1-1; the D gene is possibly TRBD1 (5 bases). Trimming took off 10 bases at V and 5 bases at J, with 14 bases between the two ends. Germline V gene lookup returns CDR1 LNHDA and CDR2 SQIVND (reference sequence). CDR3 length equals 12 residues. The CDR3 sequence: CATGGGSTEAFF. The CDR3 DNA reads as TGTGCCACTGGGGGGGGATCTACTGAAGCTTTCTTT.

The chain recombines TRBV5-5 with TRBJ2-7; 8 nucleotides agree with TRBD1. J was trimmed by 0 bases and V by 0 bases; bases with no gene match: 8. From germline, CDR1 is SGHKS and CDR2 YYEKEE (reference sequence). CDR3 length: 17 amino acids. This CDR3 reads CASSLAPGQDSSYEQYF. CDR3 DNA sequence: TGTGCCAGCAGCTTGGCCCCGGGACAGGACAGCTCCTACGAGCAGTACTTC.

V and J are TRBV3-1 (or the pseudogene TRBV3-2) and TRBJ2-7; D gene unclear. Germline-derived CDR1 and CDR2 are LGHDT and YNNKEL (reference sequence). This CDR3 has 15 amino acids. Trimming stripped 4 bases from V and 3 bases from J, with 16 bases between. The CDR3 DNA follows: TGTGCCAGCAGCCTTACTGAGTTGGCAGGCTACGAGCAGTACTTC. It codes for CASSLTELAGYEQYF.

For the CDR3, the DNA is TGTGCCAGCAGCCTGGGTACGGGGGGCTGGGCCAACGTCCTGACTTTC. It specifies CASSLGTGGWANVLTF. The chain links TRBV7-8 to TRBJ2-6, with D perhaps TRBD2 (7 bases). Germline assignment: CDR1 SGHVS and CDR2 FQNEAQ. The CDR3 extends over 16 amino acids. V lost 5 bases and J lost 5, with 16 bases in between.